Listed below are T cell receptor beta chains from one sample, sequenced in a study of identical twins. TCRdb reprocessed the 5' RACE reads via MiXCR and lists one record per CDR3 protein. The table lists roughly 720,000 distinct CDR3 sequences, 15% to 20% of them singletons, with around 12% in the top ten. These data are also associated with another study on T cells expressing NK-cell markers.

Sequencing was done on a sample of PBMCs. All receptors come from a woman aged 18-35 years in good health. The conserved cysteine and the conserved F or W are not part of the CDR3 here. Fields, in order: V gene, J gene, clone size, CDR3 protein. Only some rows state a clone size, as once, few, many or a class for expanded clones.

>TRBV6-2/TRBV6-3|TRBJ2-3|few
ASSYSRGLTDTQY
>TRBV5-4|TRBJ2-4|NA
ASSSDSNIQY
>TRBV6-1|TRBJ2-7|few
ASSRQGPTYEQY
>TRBV20-1|TRBJ2-7|NA
SARKGLNEQY
>TRBV4-1|TRBJ1-4|NA
ASSHHDQVYKLF
>TRBV20-1|TRBJ2-2|NA
SASRQADGELF
>TRBV12-3/TRBV12-4|TRBJ1-1|few
ASRKRGAAF
>TRBV10-3|TRBJ2-2|NA
ATHWSGSAAGELF
>TRBV15|TRBJ2-7|NA
ATRAGTGAYEQY
>TRBV20-1|TRBJ2-7|few
SAKRTATYEQY
>TRBV5-6|TRBJ2-5|few
ASSLDSGRAKTQY
>TRBV18|TRBJ1-1|few
ASSPLVGNTEAF
>TRBV15|TRBJ1-4|NA
ATSSPNAGREKLF
>TRBV6-5|TRBJ1-1|NA
ASSYGTGRETF
>TRBV20-1|TRBJ2-3|few
SAWKDSSTDTQY
>TRBV13|TRBJ2-7|NA
ASSSRSPRTYEQY
>TRBV11-2|TRBJ2-4|NA
ASSLEPGVNIQY
>TRBV12-3/TRBV12-4|TRBJ2-4|many
ASRRTSWDPNIQY
>TRBV5-1|TRBJ2-5|NA
ASSLEWQGNGETQY
>TRBV12-3/TRBV12-4|TRBJ2-2|many
ASSPRGTGELF
>TRBV20-1|TRBJ2-4|many
SARLTGNIQY
>TRBV6-2/TRBV6-3|TRBJ2-1|many
ASSYERSSYNEQF
>TRBV4-1|TRBJ2-1|NA
ASSQEGGRSYNEQF
>TRBV20-1|TRBJ2-3|NA
SANIFRGARIDTQY
>TRBV6-1|TRBJ2-7|NA
ASSLGYRYEQY
>TRBV27|TRBJ2-1|NA
ASSALGHEQF
>TRBV3-1|TRBJ2-1|NA
ASSQDVTGNEQF
>TRBV29-1|TRBJ2-7|NA
SADQGAGEQY
>TRBV12-3/TRBV12-4|TRBJ2-1|few
AINSPFAYNEQF